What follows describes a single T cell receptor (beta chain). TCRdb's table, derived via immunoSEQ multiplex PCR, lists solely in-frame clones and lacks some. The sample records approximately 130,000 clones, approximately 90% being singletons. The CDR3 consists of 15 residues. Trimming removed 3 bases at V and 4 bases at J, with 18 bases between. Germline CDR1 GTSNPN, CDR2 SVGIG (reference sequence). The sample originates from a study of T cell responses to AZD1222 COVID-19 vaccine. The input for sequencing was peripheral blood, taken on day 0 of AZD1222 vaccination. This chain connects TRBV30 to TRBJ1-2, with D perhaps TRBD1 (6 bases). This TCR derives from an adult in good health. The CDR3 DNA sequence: TGTGCCTGGAGCGATCGAGTCAGGGGTCTCTATGGCTACACCTTC. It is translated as CAWSDRVRGLYGYTF.